One and the same sample provided the 23 T cell receptor beta chains below, sequenced in a study of OX40 agonist ivuxolimab in advanced cancers. This table comes from immunoSEQ multiplex PCR, and its TCRdb copy is limited to in-frame clones, with some not included. This table holds around 10,000 clones, roughly 67% found once. The specimen comprised CD4+ or CD8+ T cells sorted from blood, sampled in a trial of the OX40 agonist ivuxolimab. The source of these receptors is an adult with an advanced solid tumor such as melanoma, head and neck, liver or kidney cancer.

The chain combines TRBV5-6 with TRBJ1-2, with D possibly matching TRBD1 (6 bases). V lost 0 bases and J 9 bases, leaving 9 bases between the germline ends. Germline lookup yields CDR1 SGHDT and CDR2 YYEEEE. CDR3 size: 12 residues. The CDR3 sequence: CASSLARGSYTF. CDR3 DNA sequence: TGTGCCAGCAGCTTGGCCAGGGGTAGCTACACCTTC.

The chain recombines TRBV28 with TRBJ2-5; the match to TRBD1 covers 7 bases. Gene TRBJ2-7 matches the end of the DNA better, so the J call may be wrong. The CDR3 loop spans 16 amino acids. Germline V CDR1 and CDR2: MDHEN, SYDVKM. The CDR3 coding sequence is TGTGCCAGCAGTTTATTGGAGGACAGGAGCTCCTACGAGCAGTACTTC. The encoded protein is CASSLLEDRSSYEQYF.

This chain connects TRBV6-1 to TRBJ1-5; TRBD1 might be the D (5 bases). Deletions cut 1 base from V and 5 bases from J, with 15 bases between. Germline V gene sequence: CDR1 MNHNS, CDR2 SASEGT. The length of the CDR3 is 16 residues. The chain's CDR3 is CASSEGGRALYQPQHF. As DNA, the CDR3 is TGTGCCAGCAGTGAAGGGGGCAGGGCACTCTATCAGCCCCAGCATTTT.

This chain joins TRBV4-1 and TRBJ2-3; D is possibly TRBD1 (6 bases). Germline V lookup: CDR1 MGHRA, CDR2 YSYEKL. V was clipped by 3 bases and J by 0 bases, with 10 bases between them. The CDR3 is 15 residues long. The CDR3 here is CASSHRDTSTDTQYF. DNA for the CDR3: TGCGCCAGCAGCCACCGGGACACTAGCACAGATACGCAGTATTTT.

This chain joins TRBV27 and TRBJ2-1; D gene uncertain. CDR3 size: 11 residues. Germline V gene data show CDR1 as MNHEY and CDR2 as SMNVEV (reference sequence). V lost 7 bases to trimming and J lost 5 bases, with 6 bases between them. The chain's CDR3 is CASISNNEQFF. CDR3 DNA: TGTGCCAGCATAAGTAACAATGAGCAGTTCTTC.

This chain connects TRBV7-9 to TRBJ2-7, with 7 bases that match TRBD1. The CDR3 has 14 amino acids. The junction had 6 bases not matched to a gene; V was cut back by 4 bases and J by 3 bases. The germline V gene encodes CDR1 SEHNR and CDR2 FQNEAQ (reference sequence). CDR3 amino acids: CASSWTGEGYEQYF. The CDR3, as DNA: TGTGCCAGCAGCTGGACAGGAGAGGGCTACGAGCAGTACTTC.

The rearrangement links TRBV5-1 to TRBJ2-2; the D is unclear. The CDR3 spans 12 residues. Germline CDR1 and CDR2: SGHRS and YFSETQ. Between the trimmed V and J ends, which lost 4 bases and 1 base, there was a span of 2 bases. Here the CDR3 DNA reads TGCGCCAGCAGCCTGAACACCGGGGAGCTGTTTTTT. Encoded protein: CASSLNTGELFF.

The chain uses TRBV19 and TRBJ1-2, with D possibly TRBD1 on 5 matching bases. The germline V and J ends were trimmed by 7 bases and 6 bases, with 9 bases remaining between them. This CDR3 has 11 amino acids. Germline V CDR1 and CDR2: LNHDA, SQIVND (reference sequence). The CDR3 sequence is CASNPGDGYTF. CDR3 nucleotide sequence: TGTGCCAGTAACCCGGGGGATGGCTACACCTTC.

This clone is medium-sized in the sample. Other DNA sequences from this sample encode an identical CDR3 as well. The chain employs TRBV4-1 and TRBJ1-2; no definite D call. Per the germline V gene, CDR1 is MGHRA and CDR2 is YSYEKL. V was shortened by 0 bases and J by 2 bases, with 7 bases between the two germline ends. The CDR3 runs 14 residues. The CDR3 spells CASSQDSQNYGYTF. The CDR3 DNA is TGCGCCAGCAGCCAAGACAGCCAAAACTATGGCTACACCTTC.

This sequence joins TRBV11-2 and TRBJ1-4; D gene unclear. The CDR3 is 15 amino acids. Germline V gene sequence: CDR1 SGHAT, CDR2 FQNNGV. The germline V and J ends were trimmed by 1 base and 0 bases, with 6 bases remaining between them. The CDR3 coding sequence is TGTGCCAGCAGCTTAGTCGGGGCAACTAATGAAAAACTGTTTTTT. It encodes CASSLVGATNEKLFF.

The V gene is TRBV5-1, the J gene TRBJ2-1; 11 nucleotides agree with TRBD2. The CDR3 contains 15 residues. Germline values: CDR1 SGHRS, CDR2 YFSETQ. The V and J ends lost 4 bases and 7 bases, in that order; junction bases with no gene match: 7. As DNA, the CDR3 is TGCGCCAGCAGCCCGGGACTAGCGGTTTTTAATGAGCAGTTCTTC. Protein: CASSPGLAVFNEQFF.

By sample share, this clone is medium-sized. The chain combines TRBV12-2 with TRBJ2-5; TRBD2, the table's D call, lacks a check against the DNA. TRBV12-2 is flagged as a pseudogene. The length of the CDR3 is 17 residues. CDR3 nucleotide sequence: TGTGCAAGTCGCTTAGAGAGTAGGACTAGCGGGGGAGAGACCCAGTACTTC. Translating it yields CASRLESRTSGGETQYF.

This rearrangement joins TRBV5-8 to TRBJ1-6; the D is unclear. V gave up 3 bases and J gave up 0 bases, with 13 bases separating them. CDR3 length: 17 amino acids. Germline V gives CDR1 SGHTS, CDR2 YDEGEE. CDR3 amino acids: CASSSTSPSSYNSPLHF. As DNA, the CDR3 is TGTGCCAGCAGCTCGACCTCCCCTAGCTCCTATAATTCACCCCTCCACTTT.

This chain uses TRBV19 with TRBJ2-7; no clear D gene. The CDR3 extends over 14 amino acids. CDR1 is LNHDA, CDR2 SQIVND, per germline (reference sequence). Trimming cost V 3 bases and J 0 bases, with 9 bases left between them. In DNA form, the CDR3 reads TGTGCCAGTAGTATGGTCGGTAGCTCCTACGAGCAGTACTTC. Its translation is CASSMVGSSYEQYF.

This clone has just one count. The chain recombines TRBV6-1 with TRBJ1-1, with a tentative D call TRBD1 (6 bases). Germline V gene data show CDR1 as MNHNS and CDR2 as SASEGT. The CDR3 consists of 13 residues. Trimming stripped 7 bases from V and 3 bases from J, with 12 bases between. The CDR3 DNA sequence: TGTGCCAGCACTCCGAGGGGGTACACTGAAGCTTTCTTT. It translates to CASTPRGYTEAFF.

For this clone: Compared with germline, one end of the junction differs, possibly owing to a read error. The chain is built from TRBV10-3 and TRBJ1-1; D is uncertain. CDR3 length: 14 residues. Germline values: CDR1 ENHRY, CDR2 SYGVKD. The CDR3 region has the DNA TGTGCCAGCAGTTACTCCCAGAGAATCACTGAAGCTTTCTTT. Amino acid sequence: CASSYSQRITEAFF.

The chain is built from TRBV4-3 and TRBJ1-2; tentative D call: TRBD1 (5 bases). Germline V gives CDR1 LGHNA, CDR2 YSLEER. This CDR3 is built from 15 residues. V was pared by 2 bases and J by 0 bases, with 10 bases between. In nucleotides, the CDR3 is TGCGCCAGCAGCCAATTAGAGGGGCCTAACTATGGCTACACCTTC. As protein: CASSQLEGPNYGYTF.

The rearrangement uses TRBV9 and TRBJ2-7; D may correspond to TRBD1 or TRBD2 (5 bases each). Germline V gene sequence: CDR1 SGDLS, CDR2 YYNGEE. V lost 0 bases to trimming and J lost 5 bases, with 9 bases between them. This CDR3 region has 13 residues. The CDR3 spells CASSVELGDEQYF. The CDR3 bases are TGTGCCAGCAGCGTAGAGTTGGGGGACGAGCAGTACTTC.

The chain joins TRBV5-6 to TRBJ2-5; D unclear. The CDR3 runs to 13 residues. Germline loops: CDR1 SGHDT, CDR2 YYEEEE. The ends were cut back, 0 bases at V and 2 bases at J, with 5 bases in the middle. CDR3 DNA: TGTGCCAGCAGCTTGGCCAATCAAGAGACCCAGTACTTC. Translation: CASSLANQETQYF.

The chain joins TRBV15 to TRBJ1-4; D is possibly TRBD1 (5 bases). The CDR3 consists of 15 residues. Germline loops: CDR1 LNHNV, CDR2 YYDKDF (reference sequence). V was clipped by 2 bases and J by 8 bases, with 15 bases between them. CDR3 region: CATSRKTPREEKLFF. The CDR3 DNA follows: TGTGCCACCAGCAGAAAGACACCCAGGGAGGAAAAACTGTTTTTT. The variable domain in full, with the rest retrieved from reference TRBV15 and TRBJ1-4, is DAMVIQNPRYQVTQFGKPVTLSCSQTLNHNVMYWYQQKSSQAPKLLFHYYDKDFNNEADTPDNFQSRRPNTSFCFLDIRSPGLGDTAMYLCATSRKTPREEKLFFGSGTQLSVL.

The genes are TRBV11-3 and TRBJ2-3, with 10 bases identical to TRBD1. Losses at the gene ends were 3 bases for V and 1 base for J; bases not matched to a gene: 4. Germline V CDR1 and CDR2: SGHNT, YENEEA. CDR3 length equals 16 residues. CDR3 amino acids: CASSFGTGVGTDTQYF. In nucleotides, the CDR3 is TGTGCCAGCAGCTTTGGGACAGGGGTGGGCACAGATACGCAGTATTTT.

V gene TRBV5-1 combines with J gene TRBJ2-2; D perhaps matches TRBD2 (5 bases). Germline lookup yields CDR1 SGHRS and CDR2 YFSETQ. The V gene lost 0 bases and the J gene lost 3 bases, with 21 bases spanning the gap. The CDR3 extends over 19 amino acids. CDR3 amino acids: CASSLGPPGSSEDTGELFF. CDR3 sequence (DNA): TGCGCCAGCAGCTTGGGCCCTCCTGGATCTTCGGAGGACACCGGGGAGCTGTTTTTT.

This chain links TRBV11-2 with TRBJ2-7; D remains unclear. This CDR3 comprises 13 residues. Germline V gene lookup returns CDR1 SGHAT and CDR2 FQNNGV. V dropped 3 bases and J dropped 6 bases, with 12 bases sitting between them. The CDR3 is CASSFGSPPEQYF. The CDR3 DNA is TGTGCCAGCAGCTTCGGTAGTCCCCCCGAGCAGTACTTC.